This TCR beta chain was identified in a study of regulatory T cells in long-lasting Graves disease. TCR beta libraries were built with iRepertoire HTBI primers and Arm-PCR of CDR3 regions. Original data processing: Among the samples, roughly 61 TRBV and 13 to 15 TRBJ segments were identified. TCRdb processed the multiplex PCR reads anew with MiXCR; each CDR3 protein has one entry. These V and J calls are TCRdb output, not the study's own analysis. Found here are about 620,000 distinct CDR3 sequences, less than 20% of them singletons; the top ten hold approximately 20%. With 2 bases removed from V and 4 bases from J, the gap between germline ends came to 8 bases. This CDR3 has 13 amino acids. CDR1 and CDR2 from the germline V gene are LNHDA and SQIVND (reference sequence). The table lists this clonotype with a few counts. Time point specified: newly diagnosed GD, antithyroid drugs for less than 3 months. The authors made the TCR library using RNA they extracted from PBMCs.

The sample was also reused in another study, on T cells in Graves' hyperthyroidism and ophthalmopathy. That report adds: The HTBI primer set drove a first-round RT-PCR of the TCR CDR3. In the blood, most expanded thyroid clonotypes above 0.001 appeared as well.

Sample: peripheral blood mononuclear cells (PBMCs), taken at new diagnosis, from a patient treated with antithyroid drugs. The chain uses TRBV19 and TRBJ1-2; D unclear. This TCR was recovered from a woman aged 25-40 years with Graves disease. CDR3 bases: TGTGCCAGTAGTATAAACGGCCGCTATGGCTACACCTTC. Translating gives CASSINGRYGYTF.